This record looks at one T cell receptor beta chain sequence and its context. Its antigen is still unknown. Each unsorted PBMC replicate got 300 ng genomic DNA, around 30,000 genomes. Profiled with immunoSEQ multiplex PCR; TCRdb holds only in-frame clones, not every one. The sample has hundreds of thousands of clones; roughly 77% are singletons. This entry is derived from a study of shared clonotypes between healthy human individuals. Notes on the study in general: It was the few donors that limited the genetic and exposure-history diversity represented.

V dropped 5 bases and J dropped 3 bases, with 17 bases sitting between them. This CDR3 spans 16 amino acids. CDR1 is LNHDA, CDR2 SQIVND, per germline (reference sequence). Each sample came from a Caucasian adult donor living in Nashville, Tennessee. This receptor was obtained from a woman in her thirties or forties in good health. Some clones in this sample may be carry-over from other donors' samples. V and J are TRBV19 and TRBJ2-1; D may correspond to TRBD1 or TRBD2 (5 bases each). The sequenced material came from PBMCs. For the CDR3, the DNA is TGTGCCAGTAGTGTATCCCGGGACCTGAACTACAATGAGCAGTTCTTC. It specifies CASSVSRDLNYNEQFF. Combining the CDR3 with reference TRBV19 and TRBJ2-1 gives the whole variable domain DGGITQSPKYLFRKEGQNVTLSCEQNLNHDAMYWYRQDPGQGLRLIYYSQIVNDFQKGDIAEGYSVSREKKESFPLTVTSAQKNPTAFYLCASSVSRDLNYNEQFFGPGTRLTVL.